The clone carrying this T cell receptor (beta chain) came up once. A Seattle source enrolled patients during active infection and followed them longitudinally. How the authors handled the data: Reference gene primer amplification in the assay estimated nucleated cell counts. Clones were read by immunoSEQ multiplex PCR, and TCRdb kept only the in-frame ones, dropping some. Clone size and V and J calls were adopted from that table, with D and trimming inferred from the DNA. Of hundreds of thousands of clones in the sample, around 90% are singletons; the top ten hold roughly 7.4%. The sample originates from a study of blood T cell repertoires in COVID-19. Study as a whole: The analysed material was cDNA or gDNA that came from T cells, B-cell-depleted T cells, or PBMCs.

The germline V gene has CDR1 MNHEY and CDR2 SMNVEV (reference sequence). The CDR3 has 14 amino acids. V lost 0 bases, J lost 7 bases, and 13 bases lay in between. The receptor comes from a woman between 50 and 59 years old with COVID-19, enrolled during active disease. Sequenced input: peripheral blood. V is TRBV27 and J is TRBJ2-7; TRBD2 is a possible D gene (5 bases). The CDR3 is CASSLSQVPGEQYF. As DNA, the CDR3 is TGTGCCAGCAGTTTATCGCAGGTCCCGGGAGAGCAGTACTTC.